The sample holds one count of the clone carrying this T cell receptor (beta chain). The sample comes from a study of shared clonotypes between healthy human individuals. Assay: immunoSEQ multiplex PCR; the TCRdb copy retains only in-frame clones and omits some. The data contain about 820,000 clones, about 91% of them seen just once; the ten biggest clones take up about 24%. It was CD45RO-negative cells, positively selected for CCR7, that made up naive CD8 cells, with terminally differentiated effector memory CD45RA+ cells excluded. The receptor was derived from a man aged 25 to 45 in good health. The sequencing sample was made of naive CD8+ T cells sorted from blood.

The CDR3 loop is CASSHPVRTDTQYF. The CDR3 nucleotides read TGTGCCAGCAGCCACCCCGTACGAACAGATACGCAGTATTTT. V is TRBV14 and J is TRBJ2-3; no clear D gene. The length of the CDR3 is 14 residues. Germline CDR1 SGHDN, CDR2 FVKESK. V dropped 3 bases and J dropped 3 bases, with 10 bases sitting between them.